These T cell receptor beta chains were read from a single sample in a study of PD-1 blockade in mismatch repair-deficient tumors. Clones were read by immunoSEQ multiplex PCR, and TCRdb kept only the in-frame ones, dropping some. The sample contains about 79,000 clones, approximately 81% of which appear only once. The sequencing here drew on peripheral blood, taken 44 weeks after starting pembrolizumab. All receptors come from an adult with mismatch repair-deficient cancer. Both conserved end residues are part of each CDR3.

v_call	j_call	cdr3_aa
TRBV9	TRBJ2-3	CASSLSGRVYTDTQYF
TRBV11-2	TRBJ1-4	CASAWDSRSTNEKLFF
TRBV7-8	TRBJ2-7	CASSNGLVPYF
TRBV6-1	TRBJ2-5	CASSDRDYQETQYF
TRBV25-1	TRBJ2-7	CASSDVGTYEQYF
TRBV28	TRBJ2-7	CASSFLSGTGAYEQYF
TRBV6-5	TRBJ2-5	CASSYSSAGTQETQYF
TRBV5-6	TRBJ2-7	CASSSGTSGTYEQYF
TRBV28	TRBJ2-7	CASSSPAGTSYEQYF
TRBV19	TRBJ1-2	CASSLTPGQADGYTF
TRBV2	TRBJ2-7	CASSGLDPSSLSYEQYF
TRBV2	TRBJ2-1	CASSEQGPRGGQFF
TRBV9	TRBJ2-3	CASSGLADTDTQYF
TRBV9	TRBJ2-1	CASSPNYNEQFF
TRBV27	TRBJ2-2	CASRLSVLNTGELFF
TRBV5-6	TRBJ1-1	CASSLDWGGEAFF
TRBV11-2	TRBJ2-1	CASSRDRGKYNEQFF
TRBV27	TRBJ2-3	CASSLLGAGDTQYF
TRBV10-3	TRBJ2-6	CAISKQGSGANVLTF
TRBV9	TRBJ2-2	CASSRAGGASVRELFF
TRBV25-1	TRBJ2-7	CASSVGTGPYEQYF
TRBV6-6	TRBJ1-1	CASSSPGQGETEAFF